The source of this T cell receptor beta chain is a study of blood T cells in healthy people across ages. With a J-beta primer mix and a sample-barcoded 5' primer, a second PCR ran about 6 to 11 cycles. TCRdb used MiXCR to reprocess the 5' RACE reads, holding one entry per CDR3 protein. The sample includes roughly 500,000 distinct CDR3 sequences, approximately 27% of them seen just once. The CDR3 is 11 residues long. Per germline, CDR1 DFQATT and CDR2 SNEGSKA (reference sequence). Deletions cut 5 bases from V and 7 bases from J, with 11 bases between. The receptor was derived from a woman in her seventies in good health. Sequences were obtained from blood. J is TRBJ1-2 and V is TRBV20-1, with no clear D. This CDR3 reads CSAAIDGGYTF. In DNA, the CDR3 is TGCAGTGCTGCAATTGATGGTGGCTACACCTTC.